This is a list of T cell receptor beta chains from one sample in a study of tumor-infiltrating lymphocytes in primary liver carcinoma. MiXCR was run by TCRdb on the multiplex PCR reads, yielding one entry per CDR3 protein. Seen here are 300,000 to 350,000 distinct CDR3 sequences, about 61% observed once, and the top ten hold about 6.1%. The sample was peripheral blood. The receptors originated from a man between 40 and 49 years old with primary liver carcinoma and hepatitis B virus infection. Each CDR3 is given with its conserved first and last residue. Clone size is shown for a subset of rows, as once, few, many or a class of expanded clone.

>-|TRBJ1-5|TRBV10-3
CAIEQDGNQPQHF
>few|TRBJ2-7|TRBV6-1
CASSEEAGAFAYEQYF
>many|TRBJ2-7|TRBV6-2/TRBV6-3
CASSYIYEQYF
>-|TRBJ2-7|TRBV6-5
CASRGDRPFAEQYF
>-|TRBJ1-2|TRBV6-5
CASSYSGGQGRGYIF
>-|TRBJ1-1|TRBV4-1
CVSSQLLGPDSIYGTEAFF
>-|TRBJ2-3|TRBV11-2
CANSHKAGNTDTQYF
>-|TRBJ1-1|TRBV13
CASSSYNTEAFF
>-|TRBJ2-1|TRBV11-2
CASSPGTGGDGQFF
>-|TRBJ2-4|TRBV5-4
CASSTRTKAKNIQYF
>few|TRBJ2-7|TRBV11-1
CASNFLRTPGEQYF
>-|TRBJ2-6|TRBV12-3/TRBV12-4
CASSWGSREGSGANVLTF
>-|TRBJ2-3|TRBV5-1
CASSLEDMLYDAQYF
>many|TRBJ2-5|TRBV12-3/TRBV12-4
CASSLDFLTVSTGGETQYF
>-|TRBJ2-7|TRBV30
CAWSRDRGDKQYF
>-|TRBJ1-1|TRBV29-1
CSVKDWQGNTEAFF
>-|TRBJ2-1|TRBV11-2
CASSWTSRGQYNEQFF
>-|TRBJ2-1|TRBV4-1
CASSQPTSGSPYNEQFF
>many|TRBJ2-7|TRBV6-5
CASSYAIGQAYEQYF
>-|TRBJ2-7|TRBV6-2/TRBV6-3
CVSSYPLLGESARYEQYF
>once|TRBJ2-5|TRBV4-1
CSSSQSPGDGETQYF
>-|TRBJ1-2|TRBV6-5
CGSRGTLCSGYTF
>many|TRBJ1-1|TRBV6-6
CASRPVGTEAFF
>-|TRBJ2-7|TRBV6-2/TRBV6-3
CASSPGKTSHRQYF
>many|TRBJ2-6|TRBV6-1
CASSGGLAAGANVLTF
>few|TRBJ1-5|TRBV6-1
CASREDGSSNQPQHF
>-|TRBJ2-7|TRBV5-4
CASSWTGGPYEQYF
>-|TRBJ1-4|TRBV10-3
CAISAQLNEKLLF
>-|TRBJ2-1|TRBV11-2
CVSSLDEVYNEQFF
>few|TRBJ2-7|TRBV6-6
CASTPGGGYYEQYF
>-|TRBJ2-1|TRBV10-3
CAIRASSSSYKEQLF
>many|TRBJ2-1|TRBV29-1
CSVLRGASYNEQFF
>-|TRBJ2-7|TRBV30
CACSGKPEQYF
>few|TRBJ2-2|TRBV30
CAWRATGNTGELFF
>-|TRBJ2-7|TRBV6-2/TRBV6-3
CASSYSKVNSGRARYEQYF
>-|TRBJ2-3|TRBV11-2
CASNSMTGGIDTQYF
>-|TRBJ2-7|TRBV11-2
CTSVPSSDTSEGEQYF
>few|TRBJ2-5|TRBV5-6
CASSLEASQETQYF
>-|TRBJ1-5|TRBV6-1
CASTSHPQRNNQLQHF
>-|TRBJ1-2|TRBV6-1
CASSEWTGGFGYTF
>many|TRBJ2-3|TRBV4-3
CASSQVLAGTDTQYF
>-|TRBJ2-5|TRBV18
CASSPRVRETQYF
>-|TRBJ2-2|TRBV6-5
CASSPPRDPNTGELFF
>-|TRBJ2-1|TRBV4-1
CARSQSIAGLPYNEQFF
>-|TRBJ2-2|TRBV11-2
CASSNGLAATGELFF
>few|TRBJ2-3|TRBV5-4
CASSLDGPPYF
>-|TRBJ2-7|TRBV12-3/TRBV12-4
CASSSNLPAYEQYF
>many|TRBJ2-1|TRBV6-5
CASSYFDEQFF
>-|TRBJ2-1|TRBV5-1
CAGSLAAQHPYNEQFF